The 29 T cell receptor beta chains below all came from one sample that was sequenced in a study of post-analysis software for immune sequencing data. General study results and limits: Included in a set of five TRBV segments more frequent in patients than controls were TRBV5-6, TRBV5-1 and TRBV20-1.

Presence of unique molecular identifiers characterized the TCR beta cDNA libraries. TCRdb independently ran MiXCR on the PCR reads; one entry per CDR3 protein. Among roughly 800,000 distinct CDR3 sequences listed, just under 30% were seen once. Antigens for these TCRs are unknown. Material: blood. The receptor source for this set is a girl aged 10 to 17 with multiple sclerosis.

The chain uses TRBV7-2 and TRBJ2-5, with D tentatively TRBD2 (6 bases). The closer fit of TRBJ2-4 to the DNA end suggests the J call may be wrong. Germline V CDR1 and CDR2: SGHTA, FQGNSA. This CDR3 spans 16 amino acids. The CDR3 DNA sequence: TGTGCCAGCAGCCGGCCTCGCGGGTGGGACTCGGACATTCAGTACTTC. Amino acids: CASSRPRGWDSDIQYF.

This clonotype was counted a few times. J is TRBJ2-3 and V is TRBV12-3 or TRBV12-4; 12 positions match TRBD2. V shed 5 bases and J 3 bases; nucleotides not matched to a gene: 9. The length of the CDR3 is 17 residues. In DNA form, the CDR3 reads TGTGCCAGCAGTCTCAGACTAGCGGGGGTGACAACAGATACGCAGTATTTT. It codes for CASSLRLAGVTTDTQYF.

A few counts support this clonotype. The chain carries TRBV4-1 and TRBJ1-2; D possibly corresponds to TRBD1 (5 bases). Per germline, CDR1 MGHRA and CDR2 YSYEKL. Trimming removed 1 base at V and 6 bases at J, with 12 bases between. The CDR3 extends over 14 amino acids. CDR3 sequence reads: CASSQGDGGDGYTF. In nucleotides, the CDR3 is TGCGCCAGCAGCCAAGGGGACGGAGGGGATGGCTACACCTTC.

The CDR3 sequence: CASSLASVSYEQYF. The CDR3 DNA follows: TGTGCCAGCAGCTTGGCTAGCGTTTCCTACGAGCAGTACTTC. V usage is TRBV7-2 and J usage is TRBJ2-7; tentatively, D is TRBD2 (6 bases). Germline lookup yields CDR1 SGHTA and CDR2 FQGNSA. The CDR3 has 14 residues. Trimming took 3 bases from V and 1 from J, leaving 10 bases between them.

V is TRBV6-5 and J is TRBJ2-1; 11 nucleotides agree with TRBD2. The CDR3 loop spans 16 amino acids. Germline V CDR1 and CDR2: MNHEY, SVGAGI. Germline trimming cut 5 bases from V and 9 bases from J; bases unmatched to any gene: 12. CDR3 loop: CASSQIAGGPLSEQFF. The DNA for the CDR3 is TGTGCCAGCAGTCAGATAGCGGGAGGGCCTTTAAGTGAGCAGTTCTTC.

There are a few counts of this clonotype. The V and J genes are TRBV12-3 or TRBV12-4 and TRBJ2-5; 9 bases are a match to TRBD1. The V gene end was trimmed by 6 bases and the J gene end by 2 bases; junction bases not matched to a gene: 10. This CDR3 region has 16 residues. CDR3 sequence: CASRASGQGVQETQYF. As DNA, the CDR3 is TGTGCCAGCAGGGCCTCGGGACAGGGAGTACAAGAGACCCAGTACTTC.

The DNA of the CDR3 is TGTGCCAGCAGCAACCCCAGGGTCGGCTACACCTTC. This translates into CASSNPRVGYTF. The J gene is TRBJ1-2, the V gene TRBV7-8; TRBD1 is a possible D gene (5 bases). The V gene's germline CDR1 is SGHVS and CDR2 FQNEAQ. This CDR3 spans 12 amino acids. Trimming stripped 5 bases from V and 8 bases from J, with 12 bases between. Combining the CDR3 with reference TRBV7-8 and TRBJ1-2 gives the whole variable domain GAGVSQSPRYKVAKRGQDVALRCDPISGHVSLFWYQQALGQGPEFLTYFQNEAQLDKSGLPSDRFFAERPEGSVSTLKIQRTQQEDSAVYLCASSNPRVGYTFGSGTRLTVV.

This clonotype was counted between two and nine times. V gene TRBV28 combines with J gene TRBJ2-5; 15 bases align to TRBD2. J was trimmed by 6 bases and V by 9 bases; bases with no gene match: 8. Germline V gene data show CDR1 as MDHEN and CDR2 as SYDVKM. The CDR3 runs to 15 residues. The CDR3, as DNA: TGTGCCAGTTCTTGGACTAGCGGGAGGGCCCAGACCCAGTACTTC. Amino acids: CASSWTSGRAQTQYF.

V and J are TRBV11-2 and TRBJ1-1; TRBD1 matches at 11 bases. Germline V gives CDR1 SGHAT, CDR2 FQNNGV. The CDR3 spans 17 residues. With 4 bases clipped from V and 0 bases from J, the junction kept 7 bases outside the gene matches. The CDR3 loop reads CASSSWTGGTLNTEAFF. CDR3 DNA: TGTGCCAGCAGCTCCTGGACAGGGGGCACCCTGAACACTGAAGCTTTCTTT.

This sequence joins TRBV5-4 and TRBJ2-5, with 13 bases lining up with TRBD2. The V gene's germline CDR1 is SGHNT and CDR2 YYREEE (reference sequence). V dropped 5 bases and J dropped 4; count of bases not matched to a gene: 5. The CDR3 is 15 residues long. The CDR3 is CASRSGLAGIETQYF. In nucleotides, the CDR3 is TGTGCCAGCAGGTCGGGACTAGCGGGGATAGAGACCCAGTACTTC.

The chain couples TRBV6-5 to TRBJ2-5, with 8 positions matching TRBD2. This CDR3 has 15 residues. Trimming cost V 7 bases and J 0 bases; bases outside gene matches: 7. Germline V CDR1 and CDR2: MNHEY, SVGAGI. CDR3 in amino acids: CASTAGGGYQETQYF. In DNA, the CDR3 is TGTGCCAGCACCGCCGGGGGGGGCTACCAAGAGACCCAGTACTTC.

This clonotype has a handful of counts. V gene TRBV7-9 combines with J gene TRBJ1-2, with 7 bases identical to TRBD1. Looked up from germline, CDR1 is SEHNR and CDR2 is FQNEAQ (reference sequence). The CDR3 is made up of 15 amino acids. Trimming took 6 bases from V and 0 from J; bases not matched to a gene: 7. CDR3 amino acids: CASRSNRGANYGYTF. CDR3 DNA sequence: TGTGCCAGCAGGTCAAACAGGGGAGCTAACTATGGCTACACCTTC. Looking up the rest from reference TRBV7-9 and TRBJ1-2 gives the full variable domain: DTGVSQNPRHKITKRGQNVTFRCDPISEHNRLYWYRQTLGQGPEFLTYFQNEAQLEKSRLLSDRFSAERPKGSFSTLEIQRTEQGDSAMYLCASRSNRGANYGYTFGSGTRLTVV.

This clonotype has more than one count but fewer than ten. CDR3 residues: CASSPTMDIQYF. The DNA for the CDR3 is TGTGCCAGCAGCCCAACCATGGACATTCAGTACTTC. The rearrangement links TRBV6-5 to TRBJ2-4, with unresolved D. Germline values: CDR1 MNHEY, CDR2 SVGAGI. The V end was cut by 6 bases, the J end by 8 bases, with 11 bases between. CDR3 length: 12 residues.

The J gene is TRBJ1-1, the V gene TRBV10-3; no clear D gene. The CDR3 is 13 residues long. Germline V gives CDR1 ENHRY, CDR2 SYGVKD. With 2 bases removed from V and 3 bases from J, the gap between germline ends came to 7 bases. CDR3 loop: CAISEVAHTEAFF. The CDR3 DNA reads TGTGCCATCAGTGAGGTGGCGCACACTGAAGCTTTCTTT.

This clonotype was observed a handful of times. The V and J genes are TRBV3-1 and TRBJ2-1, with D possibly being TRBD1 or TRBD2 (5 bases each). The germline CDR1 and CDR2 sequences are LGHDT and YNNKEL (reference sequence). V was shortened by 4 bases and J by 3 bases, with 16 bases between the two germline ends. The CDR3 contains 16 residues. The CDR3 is CASSRGDDRRYNEQFF. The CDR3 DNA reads TGTGCCAGCAGCCGAGGGGACGACCGCCGCTACAATGAGCAGTTCTTC.

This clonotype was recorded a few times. The chain's CDR3 is CASSQDHRAGSYNEQFF. The DNA for the CDR3 is TGTGCCAGCAGCCAAGATCATCGAGCCGGTTCCTACAATGAGCAGTTCTTC. The chain couples TRBV3-1 to TRBJ2-1; D uncertain. The ends were cut back, 0 bases at V and 1 base at J, with 13 bases in the middle. Germline V gene sequence: CDR1 LGHDT, CDR2 YNNKEL (reference sequence). The CDR3 contains 17 residues.

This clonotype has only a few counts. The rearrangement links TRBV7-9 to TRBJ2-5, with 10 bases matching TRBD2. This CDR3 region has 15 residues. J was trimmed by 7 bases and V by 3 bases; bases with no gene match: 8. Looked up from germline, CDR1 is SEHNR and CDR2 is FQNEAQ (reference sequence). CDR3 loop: CASSLASGSIGTQYF. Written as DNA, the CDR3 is TGTGCCAGCAGCTTGGCTAGCGGGAGTATAGGGACCCAGTACTTC. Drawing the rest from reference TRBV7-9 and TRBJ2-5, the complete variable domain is DTGVSQNPRHKITKRGQNVTFRCDPISEHNRLYWYRQTLGQGPEFLTYFQNEAQLEKSRLLSDRFSAERPKGSFSTLEIQRTEQGDSAMYLCASSLASGSIGTQYFGPGTRLLVL.

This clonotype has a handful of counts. CDR3 DNA sequence: TGTGCCAGCAGCTTAGCCAGCTCTTCTCAGGGGCGCATAAACAATGAGCAGTTCTTC. It yields the protein CASSLASSSQGRINNEQFF. This rearrangement joins TRBV7-2 to TRBJ2-1; the D gene is possibly TRBD1 (6 bases). Trimming removed 0 bases at V and 5 bases at J, with 23 bases between. Germline assignment: CDR1 SGHTA and CDR2 FQGNSA. The CDR3 covers 19 residues.

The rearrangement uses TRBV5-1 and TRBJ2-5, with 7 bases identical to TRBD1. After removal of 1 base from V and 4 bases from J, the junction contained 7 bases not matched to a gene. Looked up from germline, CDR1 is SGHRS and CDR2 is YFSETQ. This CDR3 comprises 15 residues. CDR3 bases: TGCGCCAGCAGCTTGAAAAACAGGGGTTTAGAGACCCAGTACTTC. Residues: CASSLKNRGLETQYF.

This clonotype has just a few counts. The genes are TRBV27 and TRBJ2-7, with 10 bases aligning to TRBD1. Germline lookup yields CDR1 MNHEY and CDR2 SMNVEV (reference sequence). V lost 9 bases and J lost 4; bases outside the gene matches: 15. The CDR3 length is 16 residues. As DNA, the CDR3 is TGTGCCAGTAAAGGGGACAGGGGAATCGGTCGATACGAGCAGTACTTC. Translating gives CASKGDRGIGRYEQYF.

The CDR3 region is CASSRRTGDYLNTEAFF. The CDR3 nucleotides are TGTGCCAGCAGCCGTCGGACAGGTGATTACTTGAACACTGAAGCTTTCTTT. The V gene is TRBV5-5, the J gene TRBJ1-1; 7 bases match TRBD1. After removal of 4 bases from V and 0 bases from J, the junction contained 12 bases not matched to a gene. This CDR3 contains 17 residues. The germline V gene encodes CDR1 SGHKS and CDR2 YYEKEE (reference sequence).

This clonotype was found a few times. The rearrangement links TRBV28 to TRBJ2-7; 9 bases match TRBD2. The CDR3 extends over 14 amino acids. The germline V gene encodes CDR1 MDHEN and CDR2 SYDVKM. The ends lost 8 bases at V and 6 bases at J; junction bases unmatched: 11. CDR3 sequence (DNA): TGTGCCAGCGTTGTCGCGGGCGGGAGGGGCGAGCAGTACTTC. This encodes CASVVAGGRGEQYF.

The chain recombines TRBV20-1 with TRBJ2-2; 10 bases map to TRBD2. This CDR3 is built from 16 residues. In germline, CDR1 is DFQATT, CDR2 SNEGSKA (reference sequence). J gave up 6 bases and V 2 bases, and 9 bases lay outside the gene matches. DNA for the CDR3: TGCAGTGCTAGATCAGCGGGAGGGATTGGTTCCGGGGAGCTGTTTTTT. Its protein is CSARSAGGIGSGELFF.

The CDR3 spells CASSSSGTGVFGQYF. As DNA, the CDR3 is TGTGCCAGCAGTTCCTCCGGGACAGGGGTCTTTGGGCAGTACTTC. The rearrangement uses TRBV12-3 or TRBV12-4 and TRBJ2-7; 10 nucleotides match TRBD1. The V gene end was trimmed by 4 bases and the J gene end by 9 bases; junction bases not matched to a gene: 12. The CDR3 contains 15 residues.

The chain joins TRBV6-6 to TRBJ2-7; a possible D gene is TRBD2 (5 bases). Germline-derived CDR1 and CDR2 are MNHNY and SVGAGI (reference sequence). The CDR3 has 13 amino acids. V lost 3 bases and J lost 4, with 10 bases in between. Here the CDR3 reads CASSYGSFYEQYF. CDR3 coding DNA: TGTGCCAGCAGTTATGGGAGTTTTTACGAGCAGTACTTC.

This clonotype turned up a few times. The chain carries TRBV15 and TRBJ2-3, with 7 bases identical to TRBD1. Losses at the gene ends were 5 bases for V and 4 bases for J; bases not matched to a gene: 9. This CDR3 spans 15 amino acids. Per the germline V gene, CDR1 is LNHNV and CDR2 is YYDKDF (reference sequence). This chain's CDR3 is CATSGRRQGADTQYF. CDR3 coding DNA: TGTGCCACCAGCGGAAGAAGACAGGGAGCAGATACGCAGTATTTT.

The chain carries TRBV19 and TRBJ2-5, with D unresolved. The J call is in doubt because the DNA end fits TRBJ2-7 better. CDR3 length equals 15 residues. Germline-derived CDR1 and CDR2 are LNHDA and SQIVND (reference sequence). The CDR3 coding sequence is TGTGCCATCCCATTCCTCGGCAGGCTCAGTTACGAGCAGTACTTC. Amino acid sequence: CAIPFLGRLSYEQYF.

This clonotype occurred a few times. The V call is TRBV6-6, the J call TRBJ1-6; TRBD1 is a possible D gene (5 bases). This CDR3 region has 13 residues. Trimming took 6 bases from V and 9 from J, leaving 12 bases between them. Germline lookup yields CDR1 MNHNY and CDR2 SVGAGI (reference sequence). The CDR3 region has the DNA TGTGCCAGCAGCCGAGGGGCAGGTTCACCCCTCCACTTT. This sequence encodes CASSRGAGSPLHF.

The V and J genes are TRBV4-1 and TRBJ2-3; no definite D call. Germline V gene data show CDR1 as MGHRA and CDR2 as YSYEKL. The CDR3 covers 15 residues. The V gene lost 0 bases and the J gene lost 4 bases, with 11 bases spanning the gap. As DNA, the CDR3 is TGCGCCAGCAGCCAAGATGATTTAACCTCAGATACGCAGTATTTT. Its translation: CASSQDDLTSDTQYF.